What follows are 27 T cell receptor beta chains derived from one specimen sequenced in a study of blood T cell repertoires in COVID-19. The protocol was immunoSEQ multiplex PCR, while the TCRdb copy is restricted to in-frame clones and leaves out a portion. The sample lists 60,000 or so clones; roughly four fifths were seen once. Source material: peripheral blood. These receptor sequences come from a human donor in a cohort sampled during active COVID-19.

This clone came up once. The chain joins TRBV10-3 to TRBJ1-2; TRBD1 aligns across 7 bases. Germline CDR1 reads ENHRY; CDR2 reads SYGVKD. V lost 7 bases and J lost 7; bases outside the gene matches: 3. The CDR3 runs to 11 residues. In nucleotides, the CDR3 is TGTGCCATCAACGCAGGGGGTGGCTACACCTTC. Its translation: CAINAGGGYTF.

CDR3 nucleotides: TGTGCCAGCAGCTCGGTGGGGGGGACCTACGAGCAGTACTTC. It translates to CASSSVGGTYEQYF. The V gene is TRBV5-5, the J gene TRBJ2-7; TRBD2 matches 7 bases. Germline-derived CDR1 and CDR2 are SGHKS and YYEKEE (reference sequence). V lost 3 bases to trimming and J lost 2 bases; unmatched junction nucleotides: 5. This CDR3 spans 14 amino acids.

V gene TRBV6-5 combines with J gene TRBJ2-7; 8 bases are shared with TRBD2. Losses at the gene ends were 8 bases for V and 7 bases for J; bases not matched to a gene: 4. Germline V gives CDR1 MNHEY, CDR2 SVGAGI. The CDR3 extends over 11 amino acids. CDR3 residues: CASRGGREQYV. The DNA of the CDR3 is TGTGCCAGCCGGGGGGGGAGGGAGCAGTACGTC.

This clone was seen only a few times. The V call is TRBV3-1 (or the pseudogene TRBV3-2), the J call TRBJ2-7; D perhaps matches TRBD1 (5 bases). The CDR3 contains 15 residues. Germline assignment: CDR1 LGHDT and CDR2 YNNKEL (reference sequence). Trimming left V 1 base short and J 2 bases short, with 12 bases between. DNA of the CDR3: TGTGCCAGCAGCCAAGTGGGGCAGGCCGCCTACGAGCAGTACTTC. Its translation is CASSQVGQAAYEQYF.

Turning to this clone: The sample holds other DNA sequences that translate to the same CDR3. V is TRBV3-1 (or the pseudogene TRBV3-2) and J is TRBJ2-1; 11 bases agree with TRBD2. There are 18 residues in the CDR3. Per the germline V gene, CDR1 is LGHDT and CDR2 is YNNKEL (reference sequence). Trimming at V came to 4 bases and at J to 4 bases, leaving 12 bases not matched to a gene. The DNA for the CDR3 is TGTGCCAGCAGCCGCCGACTAGCGGGAAATTATATGTACAATGAGCAGTTCTTC. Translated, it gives CASSRRLAGNYMYNEQFF.

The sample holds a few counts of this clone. Written as DNA, the CDR3 is TGTGCCAGCAAGATCGGCGAGCAGTACTTC. As protein: CASKIGEQYF. V usage is TRBV2 and J usage is TRBJ2-7; D is ambiguous. The CDR3 loop spans 10 amino acids. Trimming shortened V by 7 bases and J by 6 bases, and 7 bases separated the two germline ends. Germline V lookup: CDR1 SNHLY, CDR2 FYNNEI.

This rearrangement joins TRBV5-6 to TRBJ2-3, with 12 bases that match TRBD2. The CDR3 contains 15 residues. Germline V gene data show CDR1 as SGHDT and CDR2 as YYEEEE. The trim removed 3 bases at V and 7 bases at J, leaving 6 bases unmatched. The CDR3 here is CASSSLTSGGNTQYF. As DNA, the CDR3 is TGTGCCAGCAGCTCCCTGACTAGCGGGGGAAATACGCAGTATTTT.

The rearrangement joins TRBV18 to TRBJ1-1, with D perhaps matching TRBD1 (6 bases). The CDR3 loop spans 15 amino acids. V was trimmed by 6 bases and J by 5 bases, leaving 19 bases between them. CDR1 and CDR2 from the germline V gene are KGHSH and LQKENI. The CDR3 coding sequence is TGTGCCAGCTCGTTACAGGGAGTTGAGGGAACTGAAGCTTTCTTT. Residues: CASSLQGVEGTEAFF.

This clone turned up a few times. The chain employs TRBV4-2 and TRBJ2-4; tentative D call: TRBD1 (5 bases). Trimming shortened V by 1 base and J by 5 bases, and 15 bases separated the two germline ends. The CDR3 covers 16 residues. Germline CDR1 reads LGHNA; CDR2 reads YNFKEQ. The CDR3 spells CASSQVGARVQNIQYF. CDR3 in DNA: TGTGCCAGCAGCCAAGTCGGCGCCAGGGTCCAAAACATTCAGTACTTC.

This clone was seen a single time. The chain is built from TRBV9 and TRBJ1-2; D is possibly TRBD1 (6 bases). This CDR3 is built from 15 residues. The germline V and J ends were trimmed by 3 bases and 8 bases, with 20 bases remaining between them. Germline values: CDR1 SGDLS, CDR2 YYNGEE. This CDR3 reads CASSAGEWGARGYTF. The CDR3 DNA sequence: TGTGCCAGCAGCGCAGGGGAGTGGGGCGCGCGGGGCTACACCTTC.

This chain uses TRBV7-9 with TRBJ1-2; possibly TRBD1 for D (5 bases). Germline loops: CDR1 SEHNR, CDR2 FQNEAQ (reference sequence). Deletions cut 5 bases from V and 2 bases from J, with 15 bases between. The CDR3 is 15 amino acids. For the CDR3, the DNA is TGTGCCAGCAGCCCGACCGGGACTTTCAACTATGGCTACACCTTC. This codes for CASSPTGTFNYGYTF.

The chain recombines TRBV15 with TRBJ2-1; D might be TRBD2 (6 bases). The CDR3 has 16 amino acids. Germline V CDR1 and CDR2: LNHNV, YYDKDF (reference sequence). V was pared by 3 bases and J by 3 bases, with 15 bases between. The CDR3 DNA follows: TGTGCCACCAGCAGGGGACTGCAACGTCGCTACAATGAGCAGTTCTTC. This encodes CATSRGLQRRYNEQFF.

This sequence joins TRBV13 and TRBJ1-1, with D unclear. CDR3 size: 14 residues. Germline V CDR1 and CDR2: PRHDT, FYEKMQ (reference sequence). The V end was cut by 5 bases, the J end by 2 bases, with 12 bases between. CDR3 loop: CASSPPISNTEAFF. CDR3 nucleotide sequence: TGTGCCAGCAGCCCTCCTATCTCTAACACTGAAGCTTTCTTT.

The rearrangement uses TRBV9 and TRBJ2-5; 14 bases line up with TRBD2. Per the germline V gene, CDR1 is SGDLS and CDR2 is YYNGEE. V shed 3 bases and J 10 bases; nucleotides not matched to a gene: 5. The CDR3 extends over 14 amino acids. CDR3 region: CASSETSGGEGQYF. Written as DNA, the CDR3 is TGTGCCAGCAGCGAGACTAGCGGGGGGGAGGGCCAGTACTTC.

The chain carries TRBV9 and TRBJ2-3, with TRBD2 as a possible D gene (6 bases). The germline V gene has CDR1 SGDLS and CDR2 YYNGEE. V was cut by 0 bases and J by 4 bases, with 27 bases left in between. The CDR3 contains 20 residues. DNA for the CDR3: TGTGCCAGCAGCGTAGCTTTGTGGTTTGGGGGATCGGGGGTCGCAGATACGCAGTATTTT. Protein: CASSVALWFGGSGVADTQYF.

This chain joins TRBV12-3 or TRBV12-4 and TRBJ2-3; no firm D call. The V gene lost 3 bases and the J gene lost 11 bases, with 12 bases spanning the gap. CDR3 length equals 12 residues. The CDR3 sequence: CASSFSPPGQYF. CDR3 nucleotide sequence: TGTGCCAGCAGTTTTAGCCCCCCGGGGCAGTATTTT.

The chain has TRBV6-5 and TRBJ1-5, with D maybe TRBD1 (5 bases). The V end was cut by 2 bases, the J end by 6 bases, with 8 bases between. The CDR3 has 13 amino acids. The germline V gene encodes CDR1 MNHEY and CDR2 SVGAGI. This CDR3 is CASSYRGTQPQHF. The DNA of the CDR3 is TGTGCCAGCAGTTACAGGGGTACTCAGCCCCAGCATTTT.

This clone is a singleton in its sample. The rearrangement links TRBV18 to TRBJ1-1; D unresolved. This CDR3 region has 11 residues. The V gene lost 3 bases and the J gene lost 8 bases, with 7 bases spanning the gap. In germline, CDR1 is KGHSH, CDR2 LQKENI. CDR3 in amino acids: CASSPQIEAFF. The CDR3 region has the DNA TGTGCCAGCTCACCGCAGATAGAAGCTTTCTTT.

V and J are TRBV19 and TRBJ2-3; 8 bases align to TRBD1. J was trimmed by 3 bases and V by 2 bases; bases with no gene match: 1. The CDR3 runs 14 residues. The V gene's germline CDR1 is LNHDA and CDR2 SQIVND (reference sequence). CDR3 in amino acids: CASSIQGATDTQYF. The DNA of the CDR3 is TGTGCCAGTAGTATACAGGGGGCTACAGATACGCAGTATTTT.

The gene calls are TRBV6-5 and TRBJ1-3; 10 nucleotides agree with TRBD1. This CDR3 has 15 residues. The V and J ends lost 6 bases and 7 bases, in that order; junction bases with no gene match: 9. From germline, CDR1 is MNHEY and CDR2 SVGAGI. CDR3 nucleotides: TGTGCCAGCAGCCAACCACCGGGACAGGGGAACACCATATATTTT. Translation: CASSQPPGQGNTIYF.

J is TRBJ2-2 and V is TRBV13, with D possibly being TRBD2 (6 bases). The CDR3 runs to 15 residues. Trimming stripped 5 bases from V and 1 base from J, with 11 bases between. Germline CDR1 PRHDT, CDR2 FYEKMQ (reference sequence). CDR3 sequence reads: CASSPAGLNTGELFF. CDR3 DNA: TGTGCCAGCAGCCCGGCGGGACTGAACACCGGGGAGCTGTTTTTT.

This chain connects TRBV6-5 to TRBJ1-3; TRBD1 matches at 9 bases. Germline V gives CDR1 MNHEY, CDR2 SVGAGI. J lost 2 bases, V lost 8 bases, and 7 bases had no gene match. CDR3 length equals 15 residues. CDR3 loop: CASVLGTGPGNTIYF. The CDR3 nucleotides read TGTGCCAGCGTACTCGGGACAGGGCCTGGAAACACCATATATTTT.

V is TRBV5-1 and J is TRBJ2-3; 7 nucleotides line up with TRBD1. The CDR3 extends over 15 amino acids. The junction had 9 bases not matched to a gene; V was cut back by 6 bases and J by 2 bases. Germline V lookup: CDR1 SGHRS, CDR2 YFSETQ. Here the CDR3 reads CASNAKGGLTDTQYF. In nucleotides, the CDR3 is TGCGCCAGCAACGCGAAAGGGGGCCTCACAGATACGCAGTATTTT.

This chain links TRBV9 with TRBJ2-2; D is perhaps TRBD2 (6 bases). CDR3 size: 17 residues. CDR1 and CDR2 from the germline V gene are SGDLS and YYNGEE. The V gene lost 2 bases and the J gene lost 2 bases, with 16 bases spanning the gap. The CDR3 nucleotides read TGTGCCAGCAGCGTCCTCCGGGCGGGGAGCAACACCGGGGAGCTGTTTTTT. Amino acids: CASSVLRAGSNTGELFF. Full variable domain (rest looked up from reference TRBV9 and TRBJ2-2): DSGVTQTPKHLITATGQRVTLRCSPRSGDLSVYWYQQSLDQGLQFLIQYYNGEERAKGNILERFSAQQFPDLHSELNLSSLELGDSALYFCASSVLRAGSNTGELFFGEGSRLTVL.

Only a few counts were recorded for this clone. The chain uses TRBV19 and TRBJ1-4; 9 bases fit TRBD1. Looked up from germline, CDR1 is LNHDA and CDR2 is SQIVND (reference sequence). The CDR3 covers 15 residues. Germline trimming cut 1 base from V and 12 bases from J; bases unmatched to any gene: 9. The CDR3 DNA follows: TGTGCCAGTAGTATAGTTACAGGGGGCTCTCCCGAACTGTTTTTT. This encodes CASSIVTGGSPELFF. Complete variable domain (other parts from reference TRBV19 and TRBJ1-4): DGGITQSPKYLFRKEGQNVTLSCEQNLNHDAMYWYRQDPGQGLRLIYYSQIVNDFQKGDIAEGYSVSREKKESFPLTVTSAQKNPTAFYLCASSIVTGGSPELFFGSGTQLSVL.

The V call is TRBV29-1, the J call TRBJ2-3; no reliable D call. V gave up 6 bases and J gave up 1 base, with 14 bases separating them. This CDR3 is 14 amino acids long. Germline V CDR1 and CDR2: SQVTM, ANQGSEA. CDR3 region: CSVLAAVRTDTQYF. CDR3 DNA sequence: TGCAGCGTCCTTGCGGCGGTGCGCACAGATACGCAGTATTTT.

CDR3 sequence: CASSLGGTRAGEQYF. CDR3 DNA: TGTGCCAGCAGTCTAGGCGGGACTAGAGCGGGTGAGCAGTACTTC. V usage is TRBV28 and J usage is TRBJ2-7, with TRBD2 identical over 8 bases. Germline CDR1 is MDHEN and CDR2 is SYDVKM. This CDR3 has 15 residues. Trimming at V came to 5 bases and at J to 7 bases, leaving 13 bases not matched to a gene.